Listed below are T cell receptor beta chains from one sample, sequenced in a study of blood T cell repertoires in COVID-19. Repertoires were generated with immunoSEQ multiplex PCR, while TCRdb's copy carries only in-frame clones and drops some. The data show a few hundred thousand clones, 84% seen once. Sequencing input: PBMCs or T cells enriched from blood (not recorded which). The receptor set was obtained from a man between 25 and 39 years old with acute COVID-19. CDR3s include the opening cysteine and the closing phenylalanine or tryptophan. The order of the fields is J gene, D gene, V gene, CDR3 length, clone size, CDR3 protein, CDR3 DNA. The D gene is left open where the match is weak. The size entry is marked missing in some rows and otherwise reads once, few, many or a size class.

j_call: TRBJ2-3
d_call: TRBD2
v_call: TRBV19
cdr3_length: 17
clone_size: few
cdr3_aa: CASSMNRVAGGGDTQYF
cdr3_nt: TGTGCCAGTAGTATGAATAGGGTAGCGGGAGGAGGAGATACGCAGTATTTT

j_call: TRBJ2-1
d_call: TRBD1
v_call: TRBV27
cdr3_length: 15
clone_size: NA
cdr3_aa: CASSLSGTVYNEQFF
cdr3_nt: TGTGCCAGCAGTTTATCTGGGACAGTCTACAATGAGCAGTTCTTC

j_call: TRBJ2-3
d_call: TRBD2
v_call: TRBV5-4
cdr3_length: 17
clone_size: NA
cdr3_aa: CASSLRLAGGGADTQYF
cdr3_nt: TGTGCCAGCAGCTTGAGGCTAGCGGGGGGTGGGGCAGATACGCAGTATTTT

j_call: TRBJ2-5
d_call: NA
v_call: TRBV19
cdr3_length: 14
clone_size: NA
cdr3_aa: CASTPRMGGETQYF
cdr3_nt: TGTGCCAGTACCCCACGGATGGGGGGAGAGACCCAGTACTTC

j_call: TRBJ2-2
d_call: TRBD2
v_call: TRBV11-3
cdr3_length: 15
clone_size: NA
cdr3_aa: CASSETSFLTGELFF
cdr3_nt: TGTGCCAGCAGCGAGACTAGCTTTCTCACCGGGGAGCTGTTTTTT

j_call: TRBJ1-2
d_call: NA
v_call: TRBV21-1
cdr3_length: 15
clone_size: NA
cdr3_aa: CASSKEAQGWKGYTF
cdr3_nt: TGTGCCAGCAGCAAAGAGGCACAGGGGTGGAAGGGCTACACCTTC

j_call: TRBJ2-1
d_call: TRBD2
v_call: TRBV19
cdr3_length: 15
clone_size: NA
cdr3_aa: CASSLTSGTYNEQFF
cdr3_nt: TGTGCCAGTAGTTTGACTAGCGGGACCTACAATGAGCAGTTCTTC

j_call: TRBJ1-1
d_call: TRBD1
v_call: TRBV18
cdr3_length: 15
clone_size: once
cdr3_aa: CASSLETGAVREAFF
cdr3_nt: TGTGCCAGCTCATTAGAGACAGGGGCCGTTAGGGAAGCTTTCTTT

j_call: TRBJ1-1
d_call: TRBD1
v_call: TRBV28
cdr3_length: 15
clone_size: NA
cdr3_aa: CASRPRGQGAAEAFF
cdr3_nt: TGTGCCAGCAGACCAAGAGGACAGGGGGCGGCTGAAGCTTTCTTT

j_call: TRBJ2-3
d_call: NA
v_call: TRBV9
cdr3_length: 16
clone_size: NA
cdr3_aa: CASAGILGRGTDTQYF
cdr3_nt: TGTGCCAGCGCCGGGATTCTGGGTAGAGGCACAGATACGCAGTATTTT

j_call: TRBJ1-1
d_call: NA
v_call: TRBV11-3
cdr3_length: 14
clone_size: NA
cdr3_aa: CAISSRGVDTEAFF
cdr3_nt: TGTGCCATCAGTTCCCGGGGGGTTGACACTGAAGCTTTCTTT